Each of the 2 T cell receptor beta chains below was sequenced from the same sample in a study of T cell repertoires in cytomegalovirus infection. Their target antigens are unknown. TCRdb recomputed calls from the reads with MiXCR, one row per CDR3 protein. Here the sample spans fewer than 1,000,000 distinct CDR3 sequences, around 30% being singletons. The sequences come from cultured CD8+ T cells from PBMCs, collected from culture after CMV antigen stimulation. These receptors all stem from a human donor in good health (CMV status not recorded). Some clones in this sample may be carry-over from other donors' samples.

V usage is TRBV19 and J usage is TRBJ2-7, with 11 bases identical to TRBD2. The germline V gene has CDR1 LNHDA and CDR2 SQIVND (reference sequence). V lost 3 bases and J lost 3; bases outside the gene matches: 4. This CDR3 region has 15 residues. Here the CDR3 reads CASSISGGELYEQYV. The CDR3 nucleotides are TGTGCCAGTAGTATTAGCGGGGGGGAACTCTACGAGCAGTACGTC.

This clonotype has a count of ten or more. The chain joins TRBV24-1 to TRBJ1-5, with D uncertain. V lost 5 bases to trimming and J lost 1 base, with 8 bases between them. CDR1 is KGHDR, CDR2 SFDVKD, per germline. The CDR3 extends over 14 amino acids. CDR3 bases: TGTGCCACCAGTGCCTGGTGGAGCAATCAGCCCCAGCATTTT. Amino acids: CATSAWWSNQPQHF.